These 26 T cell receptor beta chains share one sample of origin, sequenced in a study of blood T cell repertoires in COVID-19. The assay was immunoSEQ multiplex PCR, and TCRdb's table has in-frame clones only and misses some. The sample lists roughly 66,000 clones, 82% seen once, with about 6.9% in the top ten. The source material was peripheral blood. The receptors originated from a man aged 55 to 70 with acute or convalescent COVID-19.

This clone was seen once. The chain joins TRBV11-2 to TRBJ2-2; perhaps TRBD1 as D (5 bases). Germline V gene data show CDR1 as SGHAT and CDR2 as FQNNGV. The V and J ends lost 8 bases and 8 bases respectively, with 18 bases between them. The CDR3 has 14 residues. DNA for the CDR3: TGTGCCAGCCAAGACAGCAGCAGGGTTGGGGAGCTGTTTTTT. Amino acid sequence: CASQDSSRVGELFF.

The DNA for the CDR3 is TGTGCCAGCAGCTTAGGGGAGAAAGGCACAGATACGCAGTATTTT. It encodes CASSLGEKGTDTQYF. The chain carries TRBV11-3 and TRBJ2-3; D might be TRBD2 (5 bases). Germline CDR1 reads SGHNT; CDR2 reads YENEEA. CDR3 length: 15 amino acids. The germline V and J ends were trimmed by 1 base and 1 base, with 9 bases remaining between them.

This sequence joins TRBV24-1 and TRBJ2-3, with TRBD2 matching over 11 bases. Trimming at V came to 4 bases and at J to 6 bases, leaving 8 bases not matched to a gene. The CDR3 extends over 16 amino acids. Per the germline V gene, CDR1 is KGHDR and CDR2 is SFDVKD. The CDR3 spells CATSEFSGGAPDTQYF. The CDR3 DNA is TGTGCCACCAGTGAGTTTAGCGGGGGGGCCCCCGATACGCAGTATTTT.

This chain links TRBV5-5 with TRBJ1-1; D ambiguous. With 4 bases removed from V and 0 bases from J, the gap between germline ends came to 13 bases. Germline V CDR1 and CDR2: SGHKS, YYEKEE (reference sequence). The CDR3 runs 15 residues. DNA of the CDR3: TGTGCCAGCAGCCTCTACTCCGGGGTGAACACTGAAGCTTTCTTT. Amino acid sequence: CASSLYSGVNTEAFF.

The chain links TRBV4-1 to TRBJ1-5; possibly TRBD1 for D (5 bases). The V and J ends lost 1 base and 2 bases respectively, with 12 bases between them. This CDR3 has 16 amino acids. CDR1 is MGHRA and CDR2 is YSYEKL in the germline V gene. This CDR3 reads CASSQGGGTGNQPQHF. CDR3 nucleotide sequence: TGCGCCAGCAGCCAAGGGGGGGGGACTGGCAATCAGCCCCAGCATTTT.

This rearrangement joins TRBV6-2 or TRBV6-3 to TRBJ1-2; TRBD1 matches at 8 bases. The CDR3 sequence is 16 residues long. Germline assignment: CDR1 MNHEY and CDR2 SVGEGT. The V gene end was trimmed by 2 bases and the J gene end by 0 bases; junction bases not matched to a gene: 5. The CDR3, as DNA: TGTGCCAGCAGTTACACCTACAGGGGGACTAACTATGGCTACACCTTC. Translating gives CASSYTYRGTNYGYTF.

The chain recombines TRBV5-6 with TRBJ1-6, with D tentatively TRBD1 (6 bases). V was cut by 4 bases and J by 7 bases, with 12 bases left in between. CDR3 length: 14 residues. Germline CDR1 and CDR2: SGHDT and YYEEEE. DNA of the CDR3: TGTGCCAGCAGCGCACAGGGTGCCAATTCACCCCTCCACTTT. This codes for CASSAQGANSPLHF.

CDR3 protein: CASSLRPSGERTEAFF. Here the CDR3 DNA reads TGCGCCAGCAGCCTGAGGCCCTCAGGGGAGAGGACTGAAGCTTTCTTT. The chain uses TRBV5-1 and TRBJ1-1, with D perhaps TRBD1 (6 bases). The V gene's germline CDR1 is SGHRS and CDR2 YFSETQ. Deletions cut 4 bases from V and 5 bases from J, with 21 bases between. The CDR3 is 16 residues long.

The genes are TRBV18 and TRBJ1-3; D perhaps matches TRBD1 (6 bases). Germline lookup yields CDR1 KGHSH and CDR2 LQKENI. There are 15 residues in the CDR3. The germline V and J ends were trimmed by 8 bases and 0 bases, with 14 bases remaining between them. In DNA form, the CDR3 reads TGTGCCAGCGCTACTGGACAGCTCTCTGGAAACACCATATATTTT. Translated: CASATGQLSGNTIYF.

The CDR3 loop is CASSRRQGSNTGELFF. The CDR3 bases are TGTGCCAGCAGCCGCCGACAGGGATCGAACACCGGGGAGCTGTTTTTT. The V gene is TRBV14, the J gene TRBJ2-2, with 7 bases lining up with TRBD1. Germline trimming cut 4 bases from V and 0 bases from J; bases unmatched to any gene: 5. Germline V gene lookup returns CDR1 SGHDN and CDR2 FVKESK. The CDR3 spans 16 residues.

The CDR3 spells CASGIRGLTGGETQYF. DNA for the CDR3: TGTGCAAGCGGGATACGGGGCCTTACAGGAGGGGAGACCCAGTACTTC. This chain joins TRBV7-2 and TRBJ2-5; 7 nucleotides agree with TRBD2. Germline V CDR1 and CDR2: SGHTA, FQGNSA. This CDR3 has 16 residues.

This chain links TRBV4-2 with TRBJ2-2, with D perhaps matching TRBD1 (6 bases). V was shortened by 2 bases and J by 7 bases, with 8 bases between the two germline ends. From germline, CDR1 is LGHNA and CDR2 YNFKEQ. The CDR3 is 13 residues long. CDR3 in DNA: TGTGCCAGCAGCCAACTAGGGGGCGGGGAGCTGTTTTTT. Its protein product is CASSQLGGGELFF.

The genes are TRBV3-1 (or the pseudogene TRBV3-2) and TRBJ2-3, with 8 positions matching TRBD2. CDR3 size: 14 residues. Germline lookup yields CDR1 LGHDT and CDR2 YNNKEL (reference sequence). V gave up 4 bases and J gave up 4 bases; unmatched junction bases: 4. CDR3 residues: CASSRRGGPDTQYF. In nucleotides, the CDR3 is TGTGCCAGCAGCCGCCGGGGGGGGCCAGATACGCAGTATTTT.

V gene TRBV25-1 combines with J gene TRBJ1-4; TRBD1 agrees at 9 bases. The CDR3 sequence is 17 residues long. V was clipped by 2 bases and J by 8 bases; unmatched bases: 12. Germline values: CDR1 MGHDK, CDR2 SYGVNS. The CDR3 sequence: CASSEGLFGTGREKLFF. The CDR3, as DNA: TGTGCCAGCAGTGAAGGTTTATTCGGGACAGGGCGCGAAAAACTGTTTTTT.

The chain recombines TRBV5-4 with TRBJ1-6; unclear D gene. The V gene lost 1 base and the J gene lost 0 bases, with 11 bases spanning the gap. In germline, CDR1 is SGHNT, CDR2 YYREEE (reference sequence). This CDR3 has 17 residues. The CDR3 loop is CASSLMGSGSYNSPLHF. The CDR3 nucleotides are TGTGCCAGCAGCTTGATGGGCAGCGGCTCCTATAATTCACCCCTCCACTTT.

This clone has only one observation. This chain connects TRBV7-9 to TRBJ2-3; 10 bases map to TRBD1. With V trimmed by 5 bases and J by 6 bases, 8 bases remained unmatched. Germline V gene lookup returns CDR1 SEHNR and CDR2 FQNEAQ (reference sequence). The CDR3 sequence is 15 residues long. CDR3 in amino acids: CASSQTGGFMDTQYF. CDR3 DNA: TGTGCCAGCAGCCAGACAGGGGGCTTTATGGATACGCAGTATTTT.

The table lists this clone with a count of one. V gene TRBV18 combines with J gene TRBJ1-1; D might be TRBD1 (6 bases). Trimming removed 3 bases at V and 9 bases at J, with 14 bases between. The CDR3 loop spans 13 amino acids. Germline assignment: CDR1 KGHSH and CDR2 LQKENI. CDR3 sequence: CASSPDSVGKAFF. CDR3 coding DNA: TGTGCCAGCTCACCGGACAGCGTGGGGAAAGCTTTCTTT.

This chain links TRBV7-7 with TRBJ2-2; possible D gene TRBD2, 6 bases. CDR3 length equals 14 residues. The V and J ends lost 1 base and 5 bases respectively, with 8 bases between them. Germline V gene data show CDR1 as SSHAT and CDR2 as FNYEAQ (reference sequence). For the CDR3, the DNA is TGTGCCAGCAGCTTAGGGGGAGGTACCGGGGAGCTGTTTTTT. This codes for CASSLGGGTGELFF.

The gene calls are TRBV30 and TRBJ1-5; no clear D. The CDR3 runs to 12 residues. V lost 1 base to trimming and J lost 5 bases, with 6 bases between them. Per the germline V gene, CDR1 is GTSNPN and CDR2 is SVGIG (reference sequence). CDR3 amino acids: CAWSAGDQPQHF. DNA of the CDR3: TGTGCCTGGAGTGCCGGGGATCAGCCCCAGCATTTT.

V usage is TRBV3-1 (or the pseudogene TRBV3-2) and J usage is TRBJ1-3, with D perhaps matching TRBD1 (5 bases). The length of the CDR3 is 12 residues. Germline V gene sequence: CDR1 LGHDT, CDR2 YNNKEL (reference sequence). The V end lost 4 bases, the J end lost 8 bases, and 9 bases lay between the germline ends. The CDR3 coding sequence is TGTGCCAGCAGCCCAGGGTGGGACACCATATATTTT. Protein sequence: CASSPGWDTIYF.

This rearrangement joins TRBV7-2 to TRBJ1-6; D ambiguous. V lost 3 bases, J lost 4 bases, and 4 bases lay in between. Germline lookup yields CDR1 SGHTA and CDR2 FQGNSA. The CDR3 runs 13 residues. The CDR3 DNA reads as TGTGCCAGCAGCTTTGAGTATAATTCACCCCTCCACTTT. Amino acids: CASSFEYNSPLHF.

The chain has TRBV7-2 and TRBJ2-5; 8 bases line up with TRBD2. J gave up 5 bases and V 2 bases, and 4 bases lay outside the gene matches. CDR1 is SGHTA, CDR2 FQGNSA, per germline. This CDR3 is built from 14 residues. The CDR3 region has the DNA TGTGCCAGCAGCTTACAGCGGGGGTTTGAGACCCAGTACTTC. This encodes CASSLQRGFETQYF.

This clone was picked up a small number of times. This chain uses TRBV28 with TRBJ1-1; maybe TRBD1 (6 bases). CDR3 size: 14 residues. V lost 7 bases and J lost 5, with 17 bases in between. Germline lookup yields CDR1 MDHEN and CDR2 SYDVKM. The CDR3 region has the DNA TGTGCCAGCAACCCCGGGACATACGAAACTGAAGCTTTCTTT. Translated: CASNPGTYETEAFF. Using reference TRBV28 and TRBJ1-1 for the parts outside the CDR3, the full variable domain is DVKVTQSSRYLVKRTGEKVFLECVQDMDHENMFWYRQDPGLGLRLIYFSYDVKMKEKGDIPEGYSVSREKKERFSLILESASTNQTSMYLCASNPGTYETEAFFGQGTRLTVV.

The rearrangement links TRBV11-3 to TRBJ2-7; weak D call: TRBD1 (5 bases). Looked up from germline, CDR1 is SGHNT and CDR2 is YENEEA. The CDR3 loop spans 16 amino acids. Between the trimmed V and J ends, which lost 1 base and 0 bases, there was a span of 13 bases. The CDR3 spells CASSLGGGASSYEQYV. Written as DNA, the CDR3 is TGTGCCAGCAGCTTAGGAGGTGGGGCTAGCTCCTACGAGCAGTACGTC.

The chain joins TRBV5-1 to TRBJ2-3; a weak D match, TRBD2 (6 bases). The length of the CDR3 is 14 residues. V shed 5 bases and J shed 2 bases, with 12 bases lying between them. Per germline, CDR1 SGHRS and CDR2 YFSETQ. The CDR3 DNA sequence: TGCGCCAGCAGGGGTGCGGGGCACACAGATACGCAGTATTTT. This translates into CASRGAGHTDTQYF. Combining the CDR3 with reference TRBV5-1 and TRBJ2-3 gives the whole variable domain KAGVTQTPRYLIKTRGQQVTLSCSPISGHRSVSWYQQTPGQGLQFLFEYFSETQRNKGNFPGRFSGRQFSNSRSEMNVSTLELGDSALYLCASRGAGHTDTQYFGPGTRLTVL.

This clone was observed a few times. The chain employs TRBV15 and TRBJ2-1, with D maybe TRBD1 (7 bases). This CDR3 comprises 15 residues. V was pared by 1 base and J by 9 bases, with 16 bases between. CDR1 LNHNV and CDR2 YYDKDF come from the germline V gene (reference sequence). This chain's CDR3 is CATSRAGPRGAEQFF. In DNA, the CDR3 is TGTGCCACCAGCAGAGCCGGACCCAGGGGGGCTGAGCAGTTCTTC.